This record looks at one T cell receptor (beta chain) sequence and its context. The use of a sample-barcoded 5' primer and a J-beta primer mix characterized a second PCR of about 6 to 12 cycles. TCRdb independently ran MiXCR on the 5' RACE reads; one entry per CDR3 protein. The repertoire has about 1.4 million distinct CDR3 sequences, 59% of them found once; the top ten carry about 6.3%. The record originates from a study of blood T cells in healthy people across ages. Per-sample PBMC isolation yielded at least 7 million cells. Trimming stripped 4 bases from V and 4 bases from J, with 7 bases between. The CDR3 is made up of 12 amino acids. Per germline, CDR1 ENHRY and CDR2 SYGVKD.

Source material: blood. This rearrangement joins TRBV10-3 to TRBJ1-2, with no clear D. The clonotype comes from a man aged 18-30 years in good health. The CDR3 region is CAISGPGYGYTF. For the CDR3, the DNA is TGTGCCATCAGTGGGCCTGGCTATGGCTACACCTTC.